This note documents a single T cell receptor beta chain sequence. Participant-given clinical history determined each cohort assignment. The source of the sample is a study of blood T cell repertoires in COVID-19. Study-wide background: Samples representing acute and convalescent COVID-19 were sourced from the United States, Italy and Spain.

V lost 3 bases and J lost 2, with 11 bases in between. The germline gives CDR1 SGHRS, CDR2 YFSETQ. The CDR3 covers 14 residues. Per the authors' pipeline: Counts of nucleated cells, estimated from reference gene primer amplification, were obtained. TCRdb's table, derived via immunoSEQ multiplex PCR, lists solely in-frame clones and lacks some. D and trimming come from the DNA, and the V and J calls and clone size come from that table. The table lists approximately 200,000 clones, about 85% of them singletons. The sample taken for sequencing was PBMCs or T cells enriched from blood (not recorded which). The receptor comes from a woman in her twenties or thirties who had recovered from COVID-19. The chain has TRBV5-1 and TRBJ2-5; tentative D call: TRBD2 (6 bases). The CDR3 nucleotides read TGCGCCAGCAGCTGGGGGACTGGACAAGAGACCCAGTACTTC. It specifies CASSWGTGQETQYF.